The TCR beta chain described here comes from a study of graft-versus-host responses after intestinal transplantation. Study-level background: All recipients were transplanted with multivisceral, liver-intestinal, or isolated intestinal grafts.

The plating included roughly 200,000 irradiated, violet-dye-labeled stimulator cells together with roughly 200,000 CFSE-labeled responder cells. CFSE-low proliferating responders, CD3+CD4+ and CD3+CD8+, were sorted post-reaction. Profiling relied on immunoSEQ multiplex PCR, and the TCRdb table lists in-frame clones only, not all of them. In the table there are around 14,000 clones, around 33% of which are singletons. The study, taken as a whole, reports: Peak circulating GvH clone levels tracked with early post-transplant HvG declines. Recipient marrow harbored GvH clones, some of which surfaced first in ileum or blood.

This material consisted of alloreactive CD8+ T cells from a mixed lymphocyte reaction culture, taken before intestinal transplant. Subset meaning: CFSE-low proliferating T cells sorted from roughly six-day pre-transplant mixed lymphocyte reaction (GvH or HvG direction). The receptor's source is a human patient who received an intestinal transplant.

The CDR3 is CASSVQVNTEAFF. The CDR3 nucleotides read TGCGCCAGCAGCGTTCAGGTGAACACTGAAGCTTTCTTT. This chain joins TRBV5-1 and TRBJ1-1; the D is unclear. The CDR3 is 13 amino acids. Trimming left V 4 bases short and J 0 bases short, with 7 bases between. CDR1 and CDR2 from the germline V gene are SGHRS and YFSETQ.